These 17 T cell receptor beta chains came from one sample sequenced in a study of identical twins. One entry per CDR3 protein, called by TCRdb with MiXCR from the 5' RACE reads. The data show some 300,000 distinct CDR3 sequences, with 12% seen just once and approximately 7.9% held by the top ten. The same data also went into a second study, on yellow fever vaccine responses in identical twins.

Sequences were obtained from CD8+ T cells sorted from blood. Receptors originate from a woman younger than 35 in good health.

The chain recombines TRBV20-1 with TRBJ2-5; 9 nucleotides align to TRBD1. CDR3 length: 12 amino acids. V gave up 7 bases and J gave up 4 bases; unmatched junction bases: 4. CDR1 is DFQATT, CDR2 SNEGSKA, per germline (reference sequence). CDR3 sequence: CSVWTGAETQYF. The CDR3 DNA reads TGCAGTGTTTGGACAGGGGCAGAGACCCAGTACTTC.

This clonotype was recorded many times. J is TRBJ2-7 and V is TRBV5-5; D unresolved. CDR3 length: 14 residues. CDR1 is SGHKS and CDR2 is YYEKEE in the germline V gene (reference sequence). V lost 4 bases and J lost 5, with 16 bases in between. The CDR3 here is CASSPPSGRHEQYF. DNA of the CDR3: TGTGCCAGCAGCCCACCCTCCGGAAGACACGAGCAGTACTTC. The whole variable domain, remainder taken from reference TRBV5-5 and TRBJ2-7, is DAGVTQSPTHLIKTRGQQVTLRCSPISGHKSVSWYQQVLGQGPQFIFQYYEKEERGRGNFPDRFSARQFPNYSSELNVNALLLGDSALYLCASSPPSGRHEQYFGPGTRLTVT.

This chain links TRBV12-3 or TRBV12-4 with TRBJ2-7, with 7 nucleotides matching TRBD1. The length of the CDR3 is 14 residues. V was clipped by 3 bases and J by 5 bases; unmatched bases: 7. CDR3 region: CASSFYRDSDEQYF. The CDR3 bases are TGTGCCAGCAGTTTTTACAGGGACAGCGACGAGCAGTACTTC.

The chain's CDR3 is CASSFSYQETQYF. CDR3 DNA: TGTGCCAGCAGCTTTAGCTACCAAGAGACCCAGTACTTC. The chain joins TRBV5-6 to TRBJ2-5; D unresolved. Trimming left V 2 bases short and J 0 bases short, with 5 bases between. This CDR3 region has 13 residues. Germline assignment: CDR1 SGHDT and CDR2 YYEEEE.

The chain carries TRBV7-6 and TRBJ2-3, with 15 bases that match TRBD2. The CDR3 runs 18 residues. After removal of 0 bases from V and 3 bases from J, the junction contained 4 bases not matched to a gene. In germline, CDR1 is SGHVS, CDR2 FNYEAQ. CDR3 amino acids: CASSLAPGLAGGTDTQYF. In nucleotides, the CDR3 is TGTGCCAGCAGCTTAGCCCCCGGACTAGCGGGAGGGACAGATACGCAGTATTTT.

This clonotype was observed a handful of times. The chain joins TRBV5-1 to TRBJ2-1; 14 nucleotides match TRBD2. V shed 4 bases, J shed 6 bases, and the junction held 15 bases outside the gene matches. The germline CDR1 and CDR2 sequences are SGHRS and YFSETQ. This CDR3 has 19 residues. CDR3 protein: CASSLHRTSGGPGGNEQFF. The CDR3 region has the DNA TGCGCCAGCAGCCTTCATCGGACTAGCGGGGGGCCTGGGGGCAATGAGCAGTTCTTC.

V and J are TRBV12-3 or TRBV12-4 and TRBJ2-2; D is perhaps TRBD1 or TRBD2 (5 bases each). The CDR3 spans 15 residues. V was trimmed by 4 bases and J by 4 bases, leaving 13 bases between them. DNA of the CDR3: TGTGCCAGCAGTTCCACCGGGGCGACCACCGGGGAGCTGTTTTTT. It encodes CASSSTGATTGELFF.

This rearrangement joins TRBV7-8 to TRBJ2-4; 7 nucleotides agree with TRBD1. The J segment lost 4 bases and the V segment lost 5 bases, leaving 11 bases of the junction unmatched. CDR3 length equals 16 residues. The germline V gene encodes CDR1 SGHVS and CDR2 FQNEAQ. The CDR3: CASSPLSDRPKNIQYF. CDR3 sequence (DNA): TGTGCCAGCAGCCCGCTTTCGGACAGGCCTAAAAACATTCAGTACTTC.

This clonotype was observed a handful of times. The V call is TRBV4-1, the J call TRBJ2-1; 9 bases fit TRBD2. V lost 1 base to trimming and J lost 6 bases; unmatched junction nucleotides: 4. CDR3 length equals 15 residues. Germline CDR1 reads MGHRA; CDR2 reads YSYEKL. The CDR3 loop reads CASSQGLADPNEQFF. The CDR3 bases are TGCGCCAGCAGCCAAGGACTAGCGGACCCCAATGAGCAGTTCTTC.

This clonotype came up a few times. The CDR3 reads CASSFRGTGGHNEQFF. The CDR3 DNA is TGTGCCAGCAGCTTTCGGGGGACAGGGGGTCACAATGAGCAGTTCTTC. The genes are TRBV5-6 and TRBJ2-1; 11 nucleotides match TRBD1. The CDR3 contains 16 residues. The germline V gene has CDR1 SGHDT and CDR2 YYEEEE. Losses at the gene ends were 2 bases for V and 5 bases for J; bases not matched to a gene: 6.

The chain joins TRBV19 to TRBJ2-1, with D unresolved. The V and J ends lost 5 bases and 0 bases respectively, with 14 bases between them. The CDR3 spans 16 residues. Germline loops: CDR1 LNHDA, CDR2 SQIVND (reference sequence). CDR3 bases: TGTGCCAGTAGTTATACCATTAGGAGCTCCTACAATGAGCAGTTCTTC. Its protein is CASSYTIRSSYNEQFF.

In its sample, this clonotype was seen a few times. The V gene is TRBV7-9, the J gene TRBJ2-3; no reliable D call. CDR1 and CDR2 from the germline V gene are SEHNR and FQNEAQ (reference sequence). V lost 6 bases to trimming and J lost 3 bases, with 7 bases between them. The CDR3 length is 12 residues. CDR3 sequence (DNA): TGTGCCAGCAGGTTCGGGACAGATACGCAGTATTTT. Translating it yields CASRFGTDTQYF.

This clonotype showed up just a few times. The genes are TRBV4-1 and TRBJ2-2, with D perhaps TRBD1 (5 bases). V was shortened by 1 base and J by 6 bases, with 21 bases between the two germline ends. CDR1 is MGHRA, CDR2 YSYEKL, per germline. CDR3 length: 18 residues. The CDR3 DNA is TGCGCCAGCAGCCAAGCGGATACAGGAACTGTTGTCCCCGGGGAGCTGTTTTTT. Amino acid sequence: CASSQADTGTVVPGELFF.

In its sample, this clonotype was seen a few times. This chain connects TRBV20-1 to TRBJ2-1; 9 nucleotides line up with TRBD1. The CDR3 loop spans 16 amino acids. Looked up from germline, CDR1 is DFQATT and CDR2 is SNEGSKA (reference sequence). J was trimmed by 7 bases and V by 2 bases; bases with no gene match: 12. The CDR3 sequence: CSARFYGQGIINEQFF. The CDR3, as DNA: TGCAGTGCTAGATTCTACGGACAGGGGATAATAAATGAGCAGTTCTTC.

The chain uses TRBV4-2 and TRBJ2-7; 12 bases are a match to TRBD2. The V and J ends lost 0 bases and 3 bases, in that order; junction bases with no gene match: 3. CDR1 is LGHNA and CDR2 is YNFKEQ in the germline V gene. This CDR3 spans 16 amino acids. The CDR3 sequence: CASSQDRLAGVYEQYF. CDR3 nucleotides: TGTGCCAGCAGCCAAGATAGACTAGCGGGAGTCTACGAGCAGTACTTC.

There are a few counts of this clonotype. The V call is TRBV4-1, the J call TRBJ1-1; tentatively, D is TRBD1 (5 bases). Germline V gene sequence: CDR1 MGHRA, CDR2 YSYEKL. Deletions cut 0 bases from V and 3 bases from J, with 17 bases between. CDR3 length: 17 amino acids. This CDR3 reads CASSQDIGDFRDTEAFF. The CDR3 bases are TGCGCCAGCAGCCAAGATATAGGGGATTTTAGGGACACTGAAGCTTTCTTT.

This clonotype was counted a few times. This chain uses TRBV28 with TRBJ2-3; TRBD2 might be the D (6 bases). CDR3 length: 16 residues. CDR1 is MDHEN, CDR2 SYDVKM, per germline. V dropped 2 bases and J dropped 2 bases, with 14 bases sitting between them. CDR3 nucleotide sequence: TGTGCCAGCAGTTTAACTGTTGTAGCGGACACAGATACGCAGTATTTT. Residues: CASSLTVVADTDTQYF. The entire variable domain, with the rest obtained from reference TRBV28 and TRBJ2-3, is as follows: DVKVTQSSRYLVKRTGEKVFLECVQDMDHENMFWYRQDPGLGLRLIYFSYDVKMKEKGDIPEGYSVSREKKERFSLILESASTNQTSMYLCASSLTVVADTDTQYFGPGTRLTVL.